This T cell receptor (beta chain) emerged from a study of T-cell memory formation after mild COVID-19. Trimming took off 7 bases at V and 3 bases at J, with 10 bases between the two ends. The germline gives CDR1 MNHEY, CDR2 SVGEGT. The CDR3 runs to 13 residues. TCRdb passed the 5' RACE reads through MiXCR, listing each CDR3 protein once. The sample gives about 560,000 distinct CDR3 sequences, roughly 22% of which show up once; 8.4% is in the top ten. This chain connects TRBV6-2 or TRBV6-3 to TRBJ2-1; no clear D gene. Sequenced input: PBMCs or a T cell subset sorted from them (not recorded which). The sequence was collected from an adult woman who had mild COVID-19 (a few samples of this study predate the infection). Cell type and time point are not known. The CDR3 DNA is TGTGCCAGCACGAGCCAGTTCTACAATGAGCAGTTCTTC. This sequence encodes CASTSQFYNEQFF.